Reported below is one TCR beta chain. This clonotype was counted between two and nine times. No antigen is known for it. One base away there is no much larger clone; base qualities are not given. The data stem from a study of immune characterization of retroperitoneal liposarcoma (dated by TCRdb to about 2019). The CDR3 sequence holds 18 residues, the cysteine and phenylalanine included. The CDR3 DNA has 54 bases and is translated from base 1. Looking up the germline V gene yields CDR1 MNHNS and CDR2 SASEGT. Libraries were constructed by PCR. The reads were generated on a NextSeq 500. TCRdb's own reprocessing of the public reads used fastp at Q25 and MiXCR and kept productive beta chains. Merged by CDR3 protein, the rows form single entries marked with the most common genes and DNA. Here the sample has 9,500 to 14,000 distinct CDR3 sequences; approximately 46% occur a single time. The ten largest clones take up 10% of the sample.

Sequencing input: tumor tissue. The receptor's source is a female donor with retroperitoneal liposarcoma. The chain employs TRBV6-1 and TRBJ2-1; 9 central nucleotides agree with TRBD2. The end of the DNA aligns better with TRBJ2-7, so the J call may be wrong. The bases read TGTGCCAGCAGTCCCGCAGCGGGGGGCTTTAGCTCCTACAATGAGCAGTACTTC. This translates into CASSPAAGGFSSYNEQYF.